This TCR beta chain was sequenced for a study of beta chain features in type 1 diabetes. At the level of the study: Over all samples combined, more than 90,000,000 sorted cells were examined.

Whole-study findings and limits: HLA influence on TCRB rearrangement stayed unresolved here. Compared to healthy donors, patients appeared to have naive, central memory and Treg TCRB repertoires that were more alike.

The CDR3 has 12 amino acids. The V and J ends lost 2 bases and 3 bases respectively, with 5 bases between them. CDR1 and CDR2 (germline): SGDLS, YYNGEE. In all sorted populations, purity surpassed 95%. The investigators reverse transcribed all of the isolated RNA, so they sequenced expressed TCRB transcripts. Data came from immunoSEQ multiplex PCR; TCRdb stores just in-frame clones and leaves some out. The table includes hundreds of thousands of clones, around 15% detected once. For this clone: Its antigen remains unknown. The identical CDR3 is also encoded by other nucleotide sequences in the sample.

The sample taken for sequencing was naive CD4+ T cells from blood. This clonotype was sampled from a man aged 18-30 years in good health. This chain links TRBV9 with TRBJ1-1; D remains unclear. CDR3 sequence: CASSVGDTEAFF. CDR3 coding DNA: TGTGCCAGCAGCGTTGGGGACACTGAAGCTTTCTTT.